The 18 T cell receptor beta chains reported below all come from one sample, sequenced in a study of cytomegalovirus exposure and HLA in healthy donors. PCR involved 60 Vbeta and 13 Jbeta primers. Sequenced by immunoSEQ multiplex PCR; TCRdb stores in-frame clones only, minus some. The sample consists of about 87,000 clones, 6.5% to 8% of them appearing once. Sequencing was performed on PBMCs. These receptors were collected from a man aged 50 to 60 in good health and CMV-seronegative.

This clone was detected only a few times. Here the CDR3 DNA reads TGTGCCAGTATGGGGTCAGGAGGGACCTATGGCTACACCTTC. This encodes CASMGSGGTYGYTF. V and J are TRBV19 and TRBJ1-2, with a tentative D call TRBD1 (5 bases). The ends were cut back, 7 bases at V and 4 bases at J, with 16 bases in the middle. CDR1 and CDR2 (germline): LNHDA, SQIVND (reference sequence). CDR3 length: 14 amino acids.

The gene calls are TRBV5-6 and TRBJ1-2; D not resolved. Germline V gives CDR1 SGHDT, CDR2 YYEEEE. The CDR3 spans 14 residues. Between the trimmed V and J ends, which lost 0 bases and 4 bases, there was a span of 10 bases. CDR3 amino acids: CASSLDGRAYGYTF. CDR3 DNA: TGTGCCAGCAGCTTGGACGGGAGGGCCTATGGCTACACCTTC.

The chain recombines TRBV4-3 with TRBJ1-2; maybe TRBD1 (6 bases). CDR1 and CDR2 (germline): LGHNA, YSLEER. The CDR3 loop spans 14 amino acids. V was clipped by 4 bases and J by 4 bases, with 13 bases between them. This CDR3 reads CASSPEGTLYGYTF. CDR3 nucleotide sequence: TGCGCCAGCAGCCCTGAGGGGACACTCTATGGCTACACCTTC.

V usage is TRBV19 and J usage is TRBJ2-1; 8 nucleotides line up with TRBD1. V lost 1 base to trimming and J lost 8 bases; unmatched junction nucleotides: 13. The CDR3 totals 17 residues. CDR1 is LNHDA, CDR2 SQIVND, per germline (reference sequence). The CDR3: CASSIAPRGQGLHEQFF. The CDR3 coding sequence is TGTGCCAGTAGTATAGCCCCCCGAGGACAGGGTCTCCATGAGCAGTTCTTC.

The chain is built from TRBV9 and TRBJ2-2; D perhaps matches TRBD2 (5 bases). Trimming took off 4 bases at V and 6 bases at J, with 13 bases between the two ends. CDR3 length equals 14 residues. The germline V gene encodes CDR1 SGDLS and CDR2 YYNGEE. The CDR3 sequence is CASSLTDYSGELFF. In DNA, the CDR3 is TGTGCCAGCAGCCTTACCGACTACTCCGGGGAGCTGTTTTTT.

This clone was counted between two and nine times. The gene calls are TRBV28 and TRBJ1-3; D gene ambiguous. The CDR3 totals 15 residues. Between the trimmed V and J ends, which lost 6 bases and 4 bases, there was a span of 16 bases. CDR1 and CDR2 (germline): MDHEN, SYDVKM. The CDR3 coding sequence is TGTGCCAGCAGCACCTTGATCTCACAGGGAAACACCATATATTTT. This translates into CASSTLISQGNTIYF.

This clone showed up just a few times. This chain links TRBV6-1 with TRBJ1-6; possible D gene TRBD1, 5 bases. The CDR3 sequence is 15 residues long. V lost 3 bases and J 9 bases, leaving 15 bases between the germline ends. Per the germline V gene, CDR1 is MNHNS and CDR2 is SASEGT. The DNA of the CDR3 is TGTGCCAGCAGTGATCGAGGATTCGGGGGTTCACCCCTCCACTTT. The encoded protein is CASSDRGFGGSPLHF.

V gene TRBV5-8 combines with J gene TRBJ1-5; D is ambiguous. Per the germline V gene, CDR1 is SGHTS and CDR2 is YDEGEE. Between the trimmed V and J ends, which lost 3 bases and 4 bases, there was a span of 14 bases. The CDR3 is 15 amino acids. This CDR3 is CASSSGDRENQPQHF. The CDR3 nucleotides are TGTGCCAGCAGCTCGGGTGATCGAGAAAATCAGCCCCAGCATTTT. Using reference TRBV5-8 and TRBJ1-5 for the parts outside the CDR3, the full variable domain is EAGVTQSPTHLIKTRGQQATLRCSPISGHTSVYWYQQALGLGLQFLLWYDEGEERNRGNFPPRFSGRQFPNYSSELNVNALELEDSALYLCASSSGDRENQPQHFGDGTRLSIL.

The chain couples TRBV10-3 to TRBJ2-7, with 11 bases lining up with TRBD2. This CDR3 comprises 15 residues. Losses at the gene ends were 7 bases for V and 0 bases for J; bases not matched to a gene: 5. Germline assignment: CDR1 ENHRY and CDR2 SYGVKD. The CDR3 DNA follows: TGTGCCATCAACCTAGGACTAGCGGGCTCCTACGAGCAGTACTTC. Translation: CAINLGLAGSYEQYF.

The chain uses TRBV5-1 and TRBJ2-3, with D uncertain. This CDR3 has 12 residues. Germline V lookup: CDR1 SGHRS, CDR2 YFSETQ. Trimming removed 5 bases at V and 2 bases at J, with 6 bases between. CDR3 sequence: CASSSLTDTQYF. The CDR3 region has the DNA TGCGCCAGCAGTTCTCTCACAGATACGCAGTATTTT.

CDR3 loop: CSVTAGEVTDTQYF. CDR3 in DNA: TGCAGCGTAACCGCGGGAGAGGTCACAGATACGCAGTATTTT. This sequence joins TRBV29-1 and TRBJ2-3; 7 bases match TRBD2. CDR3 size: 14 residues. Germline CDR1 reads SQVTM; CDR2 reads ANQGSEA. With V trimmed by 6 bases and J by 2 bases, 8 bases remained unmatched.

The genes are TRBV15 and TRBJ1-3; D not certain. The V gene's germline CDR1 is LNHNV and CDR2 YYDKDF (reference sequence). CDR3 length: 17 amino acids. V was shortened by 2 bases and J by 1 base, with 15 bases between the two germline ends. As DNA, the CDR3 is TGTGCCACCAGCAGATCGCGTGGGCGGGATTCTGGAAACACCATATATTTT. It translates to CATSRSRGRDSGNTIYF.

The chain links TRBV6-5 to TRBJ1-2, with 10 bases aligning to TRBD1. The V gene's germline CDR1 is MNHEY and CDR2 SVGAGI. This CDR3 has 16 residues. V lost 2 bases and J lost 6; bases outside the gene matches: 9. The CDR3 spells CASSYGRDRGRNGYTF. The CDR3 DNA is TGTGCCAGCAGTTACGGACGCGACAGGGGGCGGAATGGCTACACCTTC.

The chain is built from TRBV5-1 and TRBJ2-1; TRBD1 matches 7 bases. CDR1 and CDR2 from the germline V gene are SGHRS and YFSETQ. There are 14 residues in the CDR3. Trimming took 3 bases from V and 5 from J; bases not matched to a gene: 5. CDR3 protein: CASSYRDSHNEQFF. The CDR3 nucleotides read TGCGCCAGCAGCTACAGGGACAGCCACAATGAGCAGTTCTTC.

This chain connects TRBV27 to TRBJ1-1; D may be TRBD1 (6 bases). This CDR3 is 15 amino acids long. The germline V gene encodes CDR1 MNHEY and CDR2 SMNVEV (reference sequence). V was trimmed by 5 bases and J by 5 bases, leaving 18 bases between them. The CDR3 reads CASSPGGGGATEAFF. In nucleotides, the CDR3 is TGTGCCAGCAGTCCCGGCGGTGGGGGGGCAACTGAAGCTTTCTTT.

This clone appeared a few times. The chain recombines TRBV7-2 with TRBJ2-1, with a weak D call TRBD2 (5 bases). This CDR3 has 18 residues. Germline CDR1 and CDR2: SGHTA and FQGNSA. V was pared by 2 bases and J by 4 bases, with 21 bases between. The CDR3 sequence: CASSLFAPPSNRYNEQFF. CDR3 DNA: TGTGCCAGCAGCTTATTTGCCCCTCCTAGCAACCGATACAATGAGCAGTTCTTC. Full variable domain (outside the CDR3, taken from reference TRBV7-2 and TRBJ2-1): GAGVSQSPSNKVTEKGKDVELRCDPISGHTALYWYRQSLGQGLEFLIYFQGNSAPDKSGLPSDRFSAERTGGSVSTLTIQRTQQEDSAVYLCASSLFAPPSNRYNEQFFGPGTRLTVL.

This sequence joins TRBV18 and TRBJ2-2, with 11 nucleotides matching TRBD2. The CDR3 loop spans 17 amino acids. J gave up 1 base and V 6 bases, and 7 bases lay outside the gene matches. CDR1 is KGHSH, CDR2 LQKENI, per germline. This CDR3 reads CASSAVSGGVNTGELFF. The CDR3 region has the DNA TGTGCCAGCTCCGCGGTTAGCGGGGGGGTGAACACCGGGGAGCTGTTTTTT.

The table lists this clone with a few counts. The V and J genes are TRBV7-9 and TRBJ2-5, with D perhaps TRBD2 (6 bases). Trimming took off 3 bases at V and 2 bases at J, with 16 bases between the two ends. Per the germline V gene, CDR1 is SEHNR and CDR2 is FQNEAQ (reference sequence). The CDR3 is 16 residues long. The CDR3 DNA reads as TGTGCCAGCAGCTTCCCATCGGGAGACCCGCAAGAGACCCAGTACTTC. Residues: CASSFPSGDPQETQYF. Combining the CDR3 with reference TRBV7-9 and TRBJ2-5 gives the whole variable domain DTGVSQNPRHKITKRGQNVTFRCDPISEHNRLYWYRQTLGQGPEFLTYFQNEAQLEKSRLLSDRFSAERPKGSFSTLEIQRTEQGDSAMYLCASSFPSGDPQETQYFGPGTRLLVL.